This T cell receptor (beta chain) was obtained from a study of OX40 agonist ivuxolimab in advanced cancers. The overall study: Patients enrolled in dose escalation were diagnosed with hepatocellular carcinoma, melanoma, renal cell or head and neck cancer. Three patients, one with hepatocellular carcinoma and two with cutaneous melanoma, responded partially. Study-wide results and limits: The work left the antigen specificity of expanded peripheral T cells undetermined.

Exclusion applied to patients with autoimmune disease history or systemic immunosuppression. With 4 bases removed from V and 2 bases from J, the gap between germline ends came to 21 bases. Per germline, CDR1 MNHNS and CDR2 SASEGT. The CDR3 is 17 amino acids. For this clone: Its target is unknown.

The method was immunoSEQ multiplex PCR; TCRdb's version includes in-frame clones alone and lacks a portion of them. The repertoire holds 36,000 or so clones, with roughly 81% as singletons. The rearrangement joins TRBV6-1 to TRBJ2-7; tentative D call: TRBD2 (6 bases). The TCR comes from an adult with an advanced solid tumor such as melanoma, head and neck, liver or kidney cancer. The source material was CD4+ or CD8+ T cells sorted from blood, sampled in a trial of the OX40 agonist ivuxolimab. The CDR3 sequence is CASSVVGGSWEAYEQYF. DNA for the CDR3: TGTGCCAGCAGTGTTGTTGGTGGGTCCTGGGAGGCCTACGAGCAGTACTTC.